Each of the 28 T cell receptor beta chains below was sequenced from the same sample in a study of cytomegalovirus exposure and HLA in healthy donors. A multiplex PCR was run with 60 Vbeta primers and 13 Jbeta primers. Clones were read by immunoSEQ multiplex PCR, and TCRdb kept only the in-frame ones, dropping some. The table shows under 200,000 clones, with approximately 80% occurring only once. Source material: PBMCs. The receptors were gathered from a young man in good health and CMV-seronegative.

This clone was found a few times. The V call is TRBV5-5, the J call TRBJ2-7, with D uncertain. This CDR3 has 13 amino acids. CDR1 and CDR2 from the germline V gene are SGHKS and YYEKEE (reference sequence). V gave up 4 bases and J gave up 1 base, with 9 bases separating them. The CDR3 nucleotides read TGTGCCAGCAGCCTTCAACAGTCCTACGAGCAGTACTTC. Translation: CASSLQQSYEQYF.

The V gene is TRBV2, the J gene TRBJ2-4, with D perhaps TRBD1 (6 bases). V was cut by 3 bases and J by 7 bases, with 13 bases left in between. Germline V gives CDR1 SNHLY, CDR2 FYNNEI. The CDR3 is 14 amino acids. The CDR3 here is CASSDRQVGNIQYF. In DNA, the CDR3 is TGTGCCAGCAGTGACCGACAGGTTGGGAACATTCAGTACTTC.

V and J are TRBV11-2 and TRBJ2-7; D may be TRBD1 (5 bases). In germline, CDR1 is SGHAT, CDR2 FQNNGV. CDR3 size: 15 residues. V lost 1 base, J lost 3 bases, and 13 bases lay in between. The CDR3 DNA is TGTGCCAGCAGCTTAGTTTCAGGGTGGGACTACGAGCAGTACTTC. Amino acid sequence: CASSLVSGWDYEQYF. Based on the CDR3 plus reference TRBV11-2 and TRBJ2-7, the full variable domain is EAGVAQSPRYKIIEKRQSVAFWCNPISGHATLYWYQQILGQGPKLLIQFQNNGVVDDSQLPKDRFSAERLKGVDSTLKIQPAKLEDSAVYLCASSLVSGWDYEQYFGPGTRLTVT.

CDR3 loop: CASSFLGGSYEQYF. In nucleotides, the CDR3 is TGTGCCAGCAGCTTTTTGGGGGGGTCCTACGAGCAGTACTTC. The chain joins TRBV5-6 to TRBJ2-7; 7 bases are a match to TRBD2. V trimming: 2 bases; J trimming: 1 base; junction bases outside the gene matches: 3. CDR3 length: 14 amino acids. Germline loops: CDR1 SGHDT, CDR2 YYEEEE.

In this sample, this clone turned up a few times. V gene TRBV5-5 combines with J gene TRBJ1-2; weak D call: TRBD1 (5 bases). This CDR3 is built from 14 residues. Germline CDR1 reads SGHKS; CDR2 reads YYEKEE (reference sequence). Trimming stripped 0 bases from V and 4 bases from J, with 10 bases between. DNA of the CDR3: TGTGCCAGCAGCTTGGGAGACAGACTCTATGGCTACACCTTC. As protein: CASSLGDRLYGYTF.

DNA of the CDR3: TGTGCCAGTAGTATAGTCCGGGACAGGGGCTACGAGCAGTACTTC. Translation gives CASSIVRDRGYEQYF. The rearrangement links TRBV19 to TRBJ2-7; 10 bases are shared with TRBD1. Germline lookup yields CDR1 LNHDA and CDR2 SQIVND (reference sequence). Unmatched junction bases numbered 3, after V lost 1 base and J lost 3 bases. The CDR3 has 15 residues.

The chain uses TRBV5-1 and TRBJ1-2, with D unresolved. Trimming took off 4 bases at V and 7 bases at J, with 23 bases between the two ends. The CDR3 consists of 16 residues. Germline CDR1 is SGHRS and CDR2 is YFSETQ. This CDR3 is CASSPGMGSGIRGYTF. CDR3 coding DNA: TGCGCCAGCAGCCCTGGCATGGGATCGGGAATTCGTGGCTACACCTTC.

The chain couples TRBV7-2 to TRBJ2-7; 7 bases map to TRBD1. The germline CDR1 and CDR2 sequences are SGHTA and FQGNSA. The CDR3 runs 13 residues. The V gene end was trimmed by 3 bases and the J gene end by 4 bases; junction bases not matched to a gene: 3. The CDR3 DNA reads TGTGCCAGCAGCTTCCGGGACAGATACGAGCAGTACTTC. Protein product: CASSFRDRYEQYF.

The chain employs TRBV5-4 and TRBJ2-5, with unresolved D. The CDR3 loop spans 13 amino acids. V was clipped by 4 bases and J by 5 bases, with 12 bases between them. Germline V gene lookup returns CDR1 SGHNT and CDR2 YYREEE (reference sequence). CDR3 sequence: CASSTSPGETQYF. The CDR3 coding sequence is TGTGCCAGCAGCACGTCCCCCGGGGAGACCCAGTACTTC.

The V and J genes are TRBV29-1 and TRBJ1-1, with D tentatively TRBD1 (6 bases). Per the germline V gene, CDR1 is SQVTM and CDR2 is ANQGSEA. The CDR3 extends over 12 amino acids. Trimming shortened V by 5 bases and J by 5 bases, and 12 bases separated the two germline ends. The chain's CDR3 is CSVISTGTEAFF. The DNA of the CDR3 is TGCAGCGTTATCTCTACAGGGACTGAAGCTTTCTTT.

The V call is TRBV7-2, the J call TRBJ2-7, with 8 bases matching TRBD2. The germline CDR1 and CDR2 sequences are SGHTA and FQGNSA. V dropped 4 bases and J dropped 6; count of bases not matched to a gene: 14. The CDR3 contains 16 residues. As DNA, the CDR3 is TGTGCCAGCAGCTACTTGGGGGGACTAGTAAGTAGCGAGCAGTACTTC. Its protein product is CASSYLGGLVSSEQYF.

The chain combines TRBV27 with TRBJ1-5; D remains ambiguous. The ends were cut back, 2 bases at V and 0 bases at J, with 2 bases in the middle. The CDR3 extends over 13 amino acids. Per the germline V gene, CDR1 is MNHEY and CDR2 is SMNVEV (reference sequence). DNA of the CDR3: TGTGCCAGCAGTTTACTTAGCAATCAGCCCCAGCATTTT. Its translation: CASSLLSNQPQHF.

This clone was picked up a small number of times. CDR3 residues: CASSLSAKREWYEQYF. CDR3 bases: TGTGCCAGCAGTTTATCTGCCAAGCGGGAGTGGTACGAGCAGTACTTC. This chain links TRBV27 with TRBJ2-7, with TRBD2 matching 8 bases. Per the germline V gene, CDR1 is MNHEY and CDR2 is SMNVEV (reference sequence). V lost 0 bases and J lost 4; bases outside the gene matches: 8. This CDR3 is 16 amino acids long.

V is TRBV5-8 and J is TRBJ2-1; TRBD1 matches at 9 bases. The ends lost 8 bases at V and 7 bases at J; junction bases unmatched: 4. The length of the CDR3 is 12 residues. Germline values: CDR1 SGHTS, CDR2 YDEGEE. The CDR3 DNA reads TGTGCCAGACAGGGGGCAATTAATGAGCAGTTCTTC. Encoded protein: CARQGAINEQFF.

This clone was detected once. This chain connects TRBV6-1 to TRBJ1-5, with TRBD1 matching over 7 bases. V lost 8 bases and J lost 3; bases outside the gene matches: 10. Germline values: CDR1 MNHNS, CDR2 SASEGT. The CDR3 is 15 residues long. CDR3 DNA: TGTGCCAGCGGACAACCGGGACAGTACAATCAGCCCCAGCATTTT. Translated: CASGQPGQYNQPQHF.

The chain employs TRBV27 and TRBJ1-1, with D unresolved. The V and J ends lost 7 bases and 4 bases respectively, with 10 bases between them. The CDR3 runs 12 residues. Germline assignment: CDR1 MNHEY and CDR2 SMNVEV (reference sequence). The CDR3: CASKFPGTEAFF. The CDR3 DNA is TGTGCCAGCAAGTTTCCCGGCACTGAAGCTTTCTTT.

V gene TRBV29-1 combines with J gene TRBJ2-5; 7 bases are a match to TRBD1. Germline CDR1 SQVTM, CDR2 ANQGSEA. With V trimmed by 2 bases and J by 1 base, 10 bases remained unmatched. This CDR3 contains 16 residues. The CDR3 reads CSVERKATGPQETQYF. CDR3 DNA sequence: TGCAGCGTTGAACGCAAGGCGACAGGGCCCCAAGAGACCCAGTACTTC.

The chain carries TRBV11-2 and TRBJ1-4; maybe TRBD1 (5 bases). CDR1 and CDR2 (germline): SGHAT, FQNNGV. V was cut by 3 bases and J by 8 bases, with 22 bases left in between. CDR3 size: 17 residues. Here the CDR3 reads CASSFYGGWGTLEKLFF. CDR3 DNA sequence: TGTGCCAGCAGCTTCTATGGCGGCTGGGGGACTTTGGAAAAACTGTTTTTT.

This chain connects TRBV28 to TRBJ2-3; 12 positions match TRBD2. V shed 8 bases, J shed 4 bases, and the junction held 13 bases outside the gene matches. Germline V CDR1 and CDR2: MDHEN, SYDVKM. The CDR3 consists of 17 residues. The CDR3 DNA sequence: TGTGCCAGCCAACCGGGACTAGCGGGCTTGAAGGCAGATACGCAGTATTTT. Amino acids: CASQPGLAGLKADTQYF.

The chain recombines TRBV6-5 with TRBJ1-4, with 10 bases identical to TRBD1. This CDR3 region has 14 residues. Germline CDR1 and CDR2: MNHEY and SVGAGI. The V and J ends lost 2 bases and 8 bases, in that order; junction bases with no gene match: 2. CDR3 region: CASSYRTGGEKLFF. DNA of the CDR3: TGTGCCAGCAGTTACCGGACAGGGGGGGAAAAACTGTTTTTT.

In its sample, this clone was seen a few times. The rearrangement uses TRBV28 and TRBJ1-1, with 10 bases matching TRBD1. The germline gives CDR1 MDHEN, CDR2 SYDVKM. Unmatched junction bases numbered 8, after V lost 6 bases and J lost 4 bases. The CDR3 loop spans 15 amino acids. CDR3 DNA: TGTGCCAGCAGCGCGACCGGGACAGGGGCCACTGAAGCTTTCTTT. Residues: CASSATGTGATEAFF. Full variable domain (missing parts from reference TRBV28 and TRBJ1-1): DVKVTQSSRYLVKRTGEKVFLECVQDMDHENMFWYRQDPGLGLRLIYFSYDVKMKEKGDIPEGYSVSREKKERFSLILESASTNQTSMYLCASSATGTGATEAFFGQGTRLTVV.

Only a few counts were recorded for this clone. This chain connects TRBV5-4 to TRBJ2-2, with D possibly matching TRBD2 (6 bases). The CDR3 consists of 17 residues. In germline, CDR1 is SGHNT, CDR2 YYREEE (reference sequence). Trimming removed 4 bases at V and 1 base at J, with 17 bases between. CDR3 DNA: TGTGCCAGCAGCCCTGGCGCGGGGACCTGGAACACCGGGGAGCTGTTTTTT. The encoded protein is CASSPGAGTWNTGELFF.

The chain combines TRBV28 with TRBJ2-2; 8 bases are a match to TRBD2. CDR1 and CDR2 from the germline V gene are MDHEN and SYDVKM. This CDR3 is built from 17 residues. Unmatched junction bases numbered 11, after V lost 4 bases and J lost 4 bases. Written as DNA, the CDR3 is TGTGCCAGCAGTTCCCGAGGGAGCGGGAGAAGCACCGGGGAGCTGTTTTTT. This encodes CASSSRGSGRSTGELFF.

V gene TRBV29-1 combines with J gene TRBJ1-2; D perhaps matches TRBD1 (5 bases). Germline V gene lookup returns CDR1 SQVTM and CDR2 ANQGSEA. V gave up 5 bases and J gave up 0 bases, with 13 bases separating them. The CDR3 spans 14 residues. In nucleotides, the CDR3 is TGCAGCGTTCCGAGAGACAGTTCTAACTATGGCTACACCTTC. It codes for CSVPRDSSNYGYTF.

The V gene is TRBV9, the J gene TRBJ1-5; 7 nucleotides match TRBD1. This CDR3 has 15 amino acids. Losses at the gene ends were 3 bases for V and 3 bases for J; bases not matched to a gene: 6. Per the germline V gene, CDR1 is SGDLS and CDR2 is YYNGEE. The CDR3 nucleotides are TGTGCCAGCAGCGCCGAAGGGGGCCCCAATCAGCCCCAGCATTTT. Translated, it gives CASSAEGGPNQPQHF.

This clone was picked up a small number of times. The CDR3 bases are TGTGCCATCAGTGAGGAGGGGACTAGCTACGAGCAGTACTTC. Encoded protein: CAISEEGTSYEQYF. The V call is TRBV10-3, the J call TRBJ2-7; 8 nucleotides agree with TRBD2. CDR3 length: 14 residues. CDR1 is ENHRY and CDR2 is SYGVKD in the germline V gene. V lost 2 bases to trimming and J lost 3 bases; unmatched junction nucleotides: 3.

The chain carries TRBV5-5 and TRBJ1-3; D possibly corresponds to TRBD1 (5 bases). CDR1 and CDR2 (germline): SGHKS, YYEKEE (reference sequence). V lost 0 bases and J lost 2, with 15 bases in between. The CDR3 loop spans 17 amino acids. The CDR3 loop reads CASSLEARTHTGNTIYF. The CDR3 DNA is TGTGCCAGCAGCTTGGAGGCTAGGACACACACTGGAAACACCATATATTTT. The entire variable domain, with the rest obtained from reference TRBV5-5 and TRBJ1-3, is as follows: DAGVTQSPTHLIKTRGQQVTLRCSPISGHKSVSWYQQVLGQGPQFIFQYYEKEERGRGNFPDRFSARQFPNYSSELNVNALLLGDSALYLCASSLEARTHTGNTIYFGEGSWLTVV.

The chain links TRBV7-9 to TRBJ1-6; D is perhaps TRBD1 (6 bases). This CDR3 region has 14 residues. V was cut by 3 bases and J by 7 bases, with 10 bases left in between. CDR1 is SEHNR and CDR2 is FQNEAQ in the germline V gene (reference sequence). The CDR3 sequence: CASSFQGPNSPLHF. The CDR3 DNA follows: TGTGCCAGCAGCTTCCAGGGGCCGAATTCACCCCTCCACTTT. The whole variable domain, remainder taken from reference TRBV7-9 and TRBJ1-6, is DTGVSQNPRHKITKRGQNVTFRCDPISEHNRLYWYRQTLGQGPEFLTYFQNEAQLEKSRLLSDRFSAERPKGSFSTLEIQRTEQGDSAMYLCASSFQGPNSPLHFGNGTRLTVT.